This TCR beta chain stems from a study of T cells after yellow fever vaccination. Across the study: Some fractions had low cell numbers, and these were prepared with SMART-Seq v4 Ultra Low Input.

Trimming left V 4 bases short and J 4 bases short, with 13 bases between. The germline V gene has CDR1 GTSNPN and CDR2 SVGIG (reference sequence). CDR3 length: 14 amino acids. Concerning this clonotype itself: Its matching antigen is unknown.

Findings and caveats of the study: When the response was secondary, it was weaker but reached its peak faster, day 5 versus 15.

5'RACE template switching added a universal primer site and UMIs to TCR cDNA. MiXCR, applied by TCRdb to the 5' RACE reads, yields one record per CDR3 protein. The sample yields approximately 550,000 distinct CDR3 sequences, roughly 21% seen once. J is TRBJ2-2 and V is TRBV30, with D hard to call. The receptor comes from a man aged 30-40 years who received the YFV17D yellow fever vaccine. The material sequenced was PBMCs, taken 15 days after the yellow fever booster vaccination. The CDR3 loop reads CAWTRSSSTGELFF. The CDR3 bases are TGTGCCTGGACTAGGTCGTCGTCCACCGGGGAGCTGTTTTTT.